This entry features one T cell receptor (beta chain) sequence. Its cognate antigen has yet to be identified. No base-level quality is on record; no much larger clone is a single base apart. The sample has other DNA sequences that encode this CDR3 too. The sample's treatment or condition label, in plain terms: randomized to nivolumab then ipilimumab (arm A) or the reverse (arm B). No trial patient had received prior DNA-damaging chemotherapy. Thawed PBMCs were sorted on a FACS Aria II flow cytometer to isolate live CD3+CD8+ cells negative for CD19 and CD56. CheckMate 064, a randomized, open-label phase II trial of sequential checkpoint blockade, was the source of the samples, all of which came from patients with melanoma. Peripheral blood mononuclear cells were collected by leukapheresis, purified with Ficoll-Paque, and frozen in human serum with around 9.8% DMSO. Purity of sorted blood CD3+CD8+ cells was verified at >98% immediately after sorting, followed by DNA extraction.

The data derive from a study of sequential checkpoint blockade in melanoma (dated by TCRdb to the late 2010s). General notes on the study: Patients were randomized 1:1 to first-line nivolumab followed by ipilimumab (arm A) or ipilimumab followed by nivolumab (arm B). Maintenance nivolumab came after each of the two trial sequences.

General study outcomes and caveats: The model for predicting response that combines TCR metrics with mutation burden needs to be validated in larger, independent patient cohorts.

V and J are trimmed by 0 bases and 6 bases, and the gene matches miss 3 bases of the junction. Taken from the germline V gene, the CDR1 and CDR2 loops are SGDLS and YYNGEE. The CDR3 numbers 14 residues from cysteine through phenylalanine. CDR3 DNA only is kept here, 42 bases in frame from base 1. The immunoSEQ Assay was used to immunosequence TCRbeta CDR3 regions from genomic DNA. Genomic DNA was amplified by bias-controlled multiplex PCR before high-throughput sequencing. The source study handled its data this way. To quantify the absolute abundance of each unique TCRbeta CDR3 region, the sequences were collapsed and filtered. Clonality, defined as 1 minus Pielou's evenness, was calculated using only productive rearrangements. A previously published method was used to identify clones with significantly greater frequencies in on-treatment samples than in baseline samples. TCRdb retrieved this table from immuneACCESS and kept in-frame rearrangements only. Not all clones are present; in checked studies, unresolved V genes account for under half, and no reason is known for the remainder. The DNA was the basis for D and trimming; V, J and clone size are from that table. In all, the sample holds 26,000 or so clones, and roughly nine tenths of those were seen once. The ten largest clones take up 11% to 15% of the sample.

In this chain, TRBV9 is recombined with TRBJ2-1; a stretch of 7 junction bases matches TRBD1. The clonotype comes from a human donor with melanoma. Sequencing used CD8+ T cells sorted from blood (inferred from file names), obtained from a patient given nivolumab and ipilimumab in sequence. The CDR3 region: CASSVDEGANEQFF. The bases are TGTGCCAGCAGCGTAGATGAGGGGGCCAATGAGCAGTTCTTC. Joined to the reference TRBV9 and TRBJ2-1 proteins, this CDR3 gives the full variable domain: DSGVTQTPKHLITATGQRVTLRCSPRSGDLSVYWYQQSLDQGLQFLIQYYNGEERAKGNILERFSAQQFPDLHSELNLSSLELGDSALYFCASSVDEGANEQFFGPGTRLTVL.